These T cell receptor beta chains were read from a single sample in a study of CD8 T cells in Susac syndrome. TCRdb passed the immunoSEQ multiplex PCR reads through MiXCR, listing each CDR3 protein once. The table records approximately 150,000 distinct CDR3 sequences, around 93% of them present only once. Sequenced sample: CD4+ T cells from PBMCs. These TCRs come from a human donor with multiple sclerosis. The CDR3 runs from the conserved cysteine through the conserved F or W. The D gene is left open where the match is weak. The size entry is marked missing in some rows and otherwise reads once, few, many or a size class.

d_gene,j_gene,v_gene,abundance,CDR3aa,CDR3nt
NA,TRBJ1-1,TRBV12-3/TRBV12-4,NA,CASSHSAVGTEAFF,TGTGCCAGCAGCCATTCCGCCGTCGGAACTGAAGCCTTCTTT
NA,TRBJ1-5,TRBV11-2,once,CASSSNTNQPQHF,TGTGCCAGCAGCTCAAACACCAATCAGCCCCAGCATTTT
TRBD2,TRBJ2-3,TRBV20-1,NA,CSARGSGGVGTDTQYF,TGCAGTGCTAGAGGCAGCGGGGGGGTAGGCACAGATACGCAGTATTTT
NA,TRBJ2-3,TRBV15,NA,CATSRVSSAEDTQYF,TGTGCCACCAGCAGAGTGAGTTCCGCGGAAGATACGCAGTATTTT
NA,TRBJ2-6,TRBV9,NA,CASSVEAGANVLTF,TGTGCCAGCAGCGTAGAGGCTGGGGCCAACGTCCTGACTTTC
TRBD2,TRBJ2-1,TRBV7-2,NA,CASSFLAGINEQFF,TGTGCCAGCAGCTTTCTAGCGGGCATAAATGAGCAGTTCTTC
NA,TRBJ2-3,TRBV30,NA,CAWSVTQGTQYF,TGTGCCTGGAGTGTGACTCAGGGAACGCAGTATTTT
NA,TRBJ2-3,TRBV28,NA,CASSSGHWGDTDTQYF,TGTGCCAGCAGTTCCGGGCACTGGGGGGATACAGATACGCAGTATTTT
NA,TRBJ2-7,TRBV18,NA,CASSEDIYEQYF,TGTGCCAGCTCAGAGGACATCTACGAGCAGTACTTC
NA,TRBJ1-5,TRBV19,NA,CASSIDQGHYSNQPQHF,TGTGCCAGTAGTATAGATCAGGGACATTATAGCAATCAGCCCCAGCATTTT
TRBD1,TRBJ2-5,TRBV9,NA,CASSVAGDRLETQYF,TGTGCCAGCAGCGTAGCCGGGGACAGACTAGAGACCCAGTACTTC
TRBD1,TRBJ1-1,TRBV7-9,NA,CASSLGQGRPEAFF,TGTGCCAGCAGCTTGGGACAGGGAAGACCCGAAGCTTTCTTT
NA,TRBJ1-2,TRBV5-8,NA,CASRPGRDRYGYTF,TGTGCCAGCAGACCCGGCAGGGACCGGTATGGCTACACCTTC
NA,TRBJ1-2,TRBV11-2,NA,CASSLGGPSNYGYTF,TGTGCCAGCAGCTTAGGAGGTCCGTCTAACTATGGCTACACCTTC
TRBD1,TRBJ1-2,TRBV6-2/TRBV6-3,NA,CASRPTGTSGYTF,TGTGCCAGCAGGCCGACAGGGACTAGCGGCTACACCTTC
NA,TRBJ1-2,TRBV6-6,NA,CASSPEGGSYGYTF,TGTGCCAGCAGTCCCGAGGGGGGGAGCTATGGCTACACCTTC
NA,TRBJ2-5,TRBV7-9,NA,CASRGGGETQYF,TGTGCCAGCAGGGGCGGTGGAGAGACCCAGTACTTC
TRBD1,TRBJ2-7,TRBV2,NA,CASSTRDSYYEQYF,TGTGCCAGCAGTACCCGGGACAGCTACTACGAGCAGTACTTC
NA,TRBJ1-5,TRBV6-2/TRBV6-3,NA,CASKLTGTGNQPQHF,TGTGCCAGCAAGCTTACCGGGACCGGGAATCAGCCCCAGCATTTT
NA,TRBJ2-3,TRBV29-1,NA,CSVEIAPGSDTQYF,TGCAGCGTTGAAATCGCCCCCGGCTCCGATACGCAGTATTTT
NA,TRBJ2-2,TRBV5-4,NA,CASSLLVATGHTGELFF,TGTGCCAGCAGCTTGTTGGTAGCGACGGGGCATACCGGGGAGCTGTTTTTT
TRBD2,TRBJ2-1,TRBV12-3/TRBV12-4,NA,CASRLAGQDNEQFF,TGTGCCAGCAGATTAGCGGGTCAAGACAATGAGCAGTTCTTC
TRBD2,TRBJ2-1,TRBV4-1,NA,CASSLTGTSGVLNNEQFF,TGCGCCAGCAGCCTAACCGGGACTAGCGGAGTTCTAAACAATGAGCAGTTCTTC
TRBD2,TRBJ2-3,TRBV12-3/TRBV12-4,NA,CASSLFGLAASTDTQYF,TGTGCCAGCAGTTTGTTCGGGCTAGCGGCTAGCACAGATACGCAGTATTTT
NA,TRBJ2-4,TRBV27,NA,CASSPRADKNIQYF,TGTGCCAGCAGTCCTCGGGCCGATAAAAACATTCAGTACTTC
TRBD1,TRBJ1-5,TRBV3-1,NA,CASSIQGNDQPQHF,TGTGCCAGCAGCATACAGGGGAACGATCAGCCCCAGCATTTT
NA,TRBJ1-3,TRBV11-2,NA,CASSLTFSGNTIYF,TGTGCCAGCAGCTTGACATTCTCTGGAAACACCATATATTTT
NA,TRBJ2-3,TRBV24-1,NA,CATSEMTADTQYF,TGTGCCACCAGTGAAATGACGGCAGATACGCAGTATTTT
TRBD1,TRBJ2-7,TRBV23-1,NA,CARTGGIYEQYF,TGCGCCCGGACAGGGGGCATATACGAGCAGTACTTC
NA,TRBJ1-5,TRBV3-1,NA,CASSQSGSNQPQHF,TGTGCCAGCAGCCAATCTGGAAGCAATCAGCCCCAGCATTTT
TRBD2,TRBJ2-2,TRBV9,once,CASSAGGAYIGELFF,TGTGCCAGCAGCGCCGGGGGGGCTTATATCGGGGAGCTGTTTTTT
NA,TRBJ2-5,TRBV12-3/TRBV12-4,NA,CASSPLRRGGQETQYF,TGTGCCAGCAGTCCACTCCGGAGAGGGGGTCAAGAGACCCAGTACTTC
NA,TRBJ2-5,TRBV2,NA,CASRKDSQETQYF,TGTGCCAGCAGGAAGGACAGCCAAGAGACCCAGTACTTC
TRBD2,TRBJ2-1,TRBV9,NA,CASSVDVRAGVSNEQFF,TGTGCCAGCAGCGTAGATGTAAGGGCGGGAGTTAGCAATGAGCAGTTCTTC
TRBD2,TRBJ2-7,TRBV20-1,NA,CSASGLAGGPSTNEQYF,TGCAGTGCTAGTGGTCTAGCGGGAGGGCCATCGACGAACGAGCAGTACTTC
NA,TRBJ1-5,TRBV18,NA,CASSPVGVDQPQHF,TGTGCCAGCTCACCGGTAGGGGTAGATCAGCCCCAGCATTTT
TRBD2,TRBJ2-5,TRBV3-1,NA,CASSSGGARETQYF,TGTGCCAGCAGCTCCGGGGGGGCCCGAGAGACCCAGTACTTC
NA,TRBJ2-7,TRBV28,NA,CASSLLREQYF,TGTGCCAGCAGTTTACTAAGGGAGCAGTACTTC
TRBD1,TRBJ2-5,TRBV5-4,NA,CASSQQGAETQYF,TGTGCCAGCAGCCAACAGGGGGCAGAGACCCAGTACTTC
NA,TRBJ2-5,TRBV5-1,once,CASSLNSKETQYF,TGCGCCAGCAGCTTGAACAGCAAAGAGACCCAGTACTTC
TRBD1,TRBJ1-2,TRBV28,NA,CASSSGGYTF,TGTGCCAGCAGTTCAGGGGGTTACACCTTC
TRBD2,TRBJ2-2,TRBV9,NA,CASSVGLADYTGELFF,TGTGCCAGCAGCGTAGGACTAGCGGACTACACCGGGGAGCTGTTTTTT
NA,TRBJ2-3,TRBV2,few,CASSFRSTDTQYF,TGTGCCAGCAGTTTCAGGAGCACAGATACGCAGTATTTT
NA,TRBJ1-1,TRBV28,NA,CASSLLGRDTEAFF,TGTGCCAGCAGTTTATTAGGACGGGACACTGAAGCTTTCTTT
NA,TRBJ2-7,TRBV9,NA,CASSARSGPGSYEQYF,TGTGCCAGCAGCGCCCGGTCCGGGCCAGGGAGCTACGAGCAGTACTTC